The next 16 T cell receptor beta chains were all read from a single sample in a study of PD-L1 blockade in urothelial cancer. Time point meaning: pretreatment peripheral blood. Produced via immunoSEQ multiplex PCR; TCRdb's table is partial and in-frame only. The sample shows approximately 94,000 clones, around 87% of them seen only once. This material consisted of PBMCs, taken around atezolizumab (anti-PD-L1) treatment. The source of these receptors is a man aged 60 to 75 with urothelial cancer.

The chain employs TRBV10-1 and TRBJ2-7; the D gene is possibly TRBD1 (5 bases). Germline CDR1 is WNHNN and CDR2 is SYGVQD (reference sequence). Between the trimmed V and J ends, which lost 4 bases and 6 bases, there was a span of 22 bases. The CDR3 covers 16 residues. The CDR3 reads CASSGGRGVLLSEQYF. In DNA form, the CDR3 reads TGCGCCAGCAGTGGGGGCAGAGGAGTTCTTTTAAGCGAGCAGTACTTC.

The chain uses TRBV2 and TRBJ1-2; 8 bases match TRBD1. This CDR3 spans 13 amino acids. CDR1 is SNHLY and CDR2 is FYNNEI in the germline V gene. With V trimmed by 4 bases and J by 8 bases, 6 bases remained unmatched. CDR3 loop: CASSAQGAWGYTF. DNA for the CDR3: TGTGCCAGCAGTGCCCAGGGGGCGTGGGGCTACACCTTC.

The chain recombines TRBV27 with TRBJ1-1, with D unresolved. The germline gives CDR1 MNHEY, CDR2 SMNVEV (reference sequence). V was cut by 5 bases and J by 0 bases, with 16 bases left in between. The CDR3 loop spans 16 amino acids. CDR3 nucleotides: TGTGCCAGCAGTCAAGACGAAACAGCACTGAACACTGAAGCTTTCTTT. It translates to CASSQDETALNTEAFF.

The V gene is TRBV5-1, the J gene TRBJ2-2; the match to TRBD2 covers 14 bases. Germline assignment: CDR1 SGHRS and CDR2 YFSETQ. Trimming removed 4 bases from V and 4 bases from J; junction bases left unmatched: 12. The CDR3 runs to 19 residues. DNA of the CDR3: TGCGCCAGCAGCCGAAGGACTAGCGGGGGGCAGGTTAGCACCGGGGAGCTGTTTTTT. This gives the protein CASSRRTSGGQVSTGELFF.

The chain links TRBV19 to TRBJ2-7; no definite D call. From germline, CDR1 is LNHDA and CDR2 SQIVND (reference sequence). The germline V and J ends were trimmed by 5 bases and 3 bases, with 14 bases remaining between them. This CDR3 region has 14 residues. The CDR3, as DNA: TGTGCCAGTAGTTACTCGACTGGATACTACGAGCAGTACTTC. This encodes CASSYSTGYYEQYF. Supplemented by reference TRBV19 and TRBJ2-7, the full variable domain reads DGGITQSPKYLFRKEGQNVTLSCEQNLNHDAMYWYRQDPGQGLRLIYYSQIVNDFQKGDIAEGYSVSREKKESFPLTVTSAQKNPTAFYLCASSYSTGYYEQYFGPGTRLTVT.

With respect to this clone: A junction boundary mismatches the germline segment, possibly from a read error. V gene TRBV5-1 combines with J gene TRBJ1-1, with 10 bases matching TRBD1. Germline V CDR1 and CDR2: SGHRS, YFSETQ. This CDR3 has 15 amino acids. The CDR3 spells CASSLGQGLNTEAFF. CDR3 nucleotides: TGCGCCAGCAGTTTGGGACAGGGGCTGAACACTGAAGCTTTCTTT.

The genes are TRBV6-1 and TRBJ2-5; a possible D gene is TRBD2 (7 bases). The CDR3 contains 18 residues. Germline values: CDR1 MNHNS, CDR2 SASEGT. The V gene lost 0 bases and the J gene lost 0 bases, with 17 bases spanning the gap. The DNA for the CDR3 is TGTGCCAGCAGTGAAGCTAGAAACGGGGGGCCCTACCAAGAGACCCAGTACTTC. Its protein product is CASSEARNGGPYQETQYF.

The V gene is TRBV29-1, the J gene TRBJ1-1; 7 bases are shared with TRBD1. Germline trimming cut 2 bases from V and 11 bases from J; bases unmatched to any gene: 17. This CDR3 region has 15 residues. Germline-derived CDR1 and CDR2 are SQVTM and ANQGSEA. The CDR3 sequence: CSVEPRTGGRNRAFF. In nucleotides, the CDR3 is TGCAGCGTTGAACCCCGGACAGGAGGTCGTAATAGGGCTTTCTTT.

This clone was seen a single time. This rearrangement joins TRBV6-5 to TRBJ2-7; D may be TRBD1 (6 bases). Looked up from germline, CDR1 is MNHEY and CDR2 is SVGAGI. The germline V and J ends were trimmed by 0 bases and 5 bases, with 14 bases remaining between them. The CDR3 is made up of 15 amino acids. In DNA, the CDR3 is TGTGCCAGCAGTTACTCGAGGGACATGGGGAACGAGCAGTACTTC. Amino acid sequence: CASSYSRDMGNEQYF.

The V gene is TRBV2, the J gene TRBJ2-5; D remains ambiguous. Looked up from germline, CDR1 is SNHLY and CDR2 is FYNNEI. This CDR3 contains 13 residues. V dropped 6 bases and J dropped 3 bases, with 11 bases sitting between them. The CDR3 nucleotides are TGTGCCAGCAGCCTAGTAAGGAAAGAGACCCAGTACTTC. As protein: CASSLVRKETQYF.

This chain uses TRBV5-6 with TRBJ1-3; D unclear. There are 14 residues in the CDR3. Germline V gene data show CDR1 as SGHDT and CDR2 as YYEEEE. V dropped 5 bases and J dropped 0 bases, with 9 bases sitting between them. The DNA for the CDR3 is TGTGCCAGCAGACTCACCGCCTCTGGAAACACCATATATTTT. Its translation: CASRLTASGNTIYF.

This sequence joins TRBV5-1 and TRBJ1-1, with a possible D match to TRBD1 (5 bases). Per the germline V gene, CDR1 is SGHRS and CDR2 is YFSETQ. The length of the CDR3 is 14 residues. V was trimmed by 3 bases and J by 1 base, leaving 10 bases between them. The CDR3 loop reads CASSSLGGNTEAFF. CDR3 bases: TGCGCCAGCAGCTCCCTCGGGGGGAACACTGAAGCTTTCTTT.

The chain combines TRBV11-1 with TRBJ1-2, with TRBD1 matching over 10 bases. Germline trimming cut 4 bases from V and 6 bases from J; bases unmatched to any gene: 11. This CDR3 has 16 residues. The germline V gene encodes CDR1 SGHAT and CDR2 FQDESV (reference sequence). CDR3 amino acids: CASSWTGDRGSHGYTF. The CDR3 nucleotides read TGTGCCAGCAGCTGGACGGGGGACAGGGGTTCCCATGGCTACACCTTC.

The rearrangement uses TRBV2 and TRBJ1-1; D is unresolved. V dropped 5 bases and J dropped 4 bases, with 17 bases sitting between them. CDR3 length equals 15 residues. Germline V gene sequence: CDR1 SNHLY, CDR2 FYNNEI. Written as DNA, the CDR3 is TGTGCCAGCAGTAGTAGTATTTTCCAAAGCACTGAAGCTTTCTTT. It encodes CASSSSIFQSTEAFF.

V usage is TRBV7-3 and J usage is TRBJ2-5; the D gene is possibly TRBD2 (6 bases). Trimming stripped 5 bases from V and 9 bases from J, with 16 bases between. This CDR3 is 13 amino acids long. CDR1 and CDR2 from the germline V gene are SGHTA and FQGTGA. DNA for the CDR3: TGTGCCAGCAGCGCAGCGGCCGGCGGGGCCCAGTACTTC. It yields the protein CASSAAAGGAQYF.

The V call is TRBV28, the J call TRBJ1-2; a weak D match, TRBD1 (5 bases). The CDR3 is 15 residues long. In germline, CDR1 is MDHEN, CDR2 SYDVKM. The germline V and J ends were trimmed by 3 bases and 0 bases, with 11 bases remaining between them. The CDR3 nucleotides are TGTGCCAGCAGTTTGGCGACAGTAGCTAACTATGGCTACACCTTC. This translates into CASSLATVANYGYTF.